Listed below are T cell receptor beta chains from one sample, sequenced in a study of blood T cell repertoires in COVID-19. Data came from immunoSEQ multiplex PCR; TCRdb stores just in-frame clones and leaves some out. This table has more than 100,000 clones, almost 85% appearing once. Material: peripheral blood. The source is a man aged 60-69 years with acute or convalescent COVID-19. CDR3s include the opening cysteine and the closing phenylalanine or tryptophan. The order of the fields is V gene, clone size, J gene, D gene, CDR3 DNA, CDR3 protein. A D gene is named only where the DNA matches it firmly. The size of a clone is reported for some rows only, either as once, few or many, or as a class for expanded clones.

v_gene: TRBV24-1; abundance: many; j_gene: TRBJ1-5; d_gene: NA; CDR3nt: TGTGCCACCGGTGGCAGGGACAACACCGTTCAGCCCCAGCATTTT; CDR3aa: CATGGRDNTVQPQHF
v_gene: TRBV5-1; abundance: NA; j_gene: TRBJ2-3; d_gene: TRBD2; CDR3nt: TGCGCCAGCAGCCCAGGACTAGCGGCCTCCAACACAGATACGCAGTATTTT; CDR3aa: CASSPGLAASNTDTQYF
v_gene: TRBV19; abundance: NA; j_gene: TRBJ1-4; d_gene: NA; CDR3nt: TGTGCCAGTAGTAGTTATCTGGGCACTAATGAAAAACTGTTTTTT; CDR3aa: CASSSYLGTNEKLFF
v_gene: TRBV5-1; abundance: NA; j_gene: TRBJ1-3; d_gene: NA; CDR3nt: TGCGCCAGCAGCCTGACCTCAGCGGGAAACACCATATATTTT; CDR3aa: CASSLTSAGNTIYF
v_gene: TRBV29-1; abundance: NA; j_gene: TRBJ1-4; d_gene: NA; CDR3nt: TGCAGCGTTGGTCGACGGGACTCTGAAAAACTGTTTTTT; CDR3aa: CSVGRRDSEKLFF
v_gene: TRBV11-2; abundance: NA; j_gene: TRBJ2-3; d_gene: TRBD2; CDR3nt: TGTGCCAGCAGCTTAGATCTAAGCGGGGGAGGCACAGATACGCAGTATTTT; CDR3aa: CASSLDLSGGGTDTQYF
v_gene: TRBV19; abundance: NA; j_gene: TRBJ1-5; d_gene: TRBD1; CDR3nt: TGTGCCAGTAGTACTTCCGACAGGGACTCCCGGCCCCAGCATTTT; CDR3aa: CASSTSDRDSRPQHF
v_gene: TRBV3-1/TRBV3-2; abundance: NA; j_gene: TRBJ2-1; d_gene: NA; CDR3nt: TGTGCCAGCAGCCCCCGTGGGGGGTACCCCAATGAGCAGTTCTTC; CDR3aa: CASSPRGGYPNEQFF
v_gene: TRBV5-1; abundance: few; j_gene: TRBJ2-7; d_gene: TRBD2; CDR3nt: TGCGCCAGCAGCTTGGGACTAGCGGGAAACTTTGAGCAGTACTTC; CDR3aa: CASSLGLAGNFEQYF
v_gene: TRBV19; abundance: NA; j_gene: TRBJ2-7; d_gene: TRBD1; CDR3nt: TGTGCCAGTAGTAGAAGACAGGGGACGCCCTACGAGCAGTACTTC; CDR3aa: CASSRRQGTPYEQYF
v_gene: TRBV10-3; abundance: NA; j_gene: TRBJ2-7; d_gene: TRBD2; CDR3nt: TGTGCCATCAGTGATGGACTAGCGGGCACCTCCTACGAGCAGTACTTC; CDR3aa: CAISDGLAGTSYEQYF
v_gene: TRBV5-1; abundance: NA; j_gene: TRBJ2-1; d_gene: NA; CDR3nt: TGCGCCAGCAAGGGACAATTGTCTTACAATGAGCAGTTCTTC; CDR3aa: CASKGQLSYNEQFF
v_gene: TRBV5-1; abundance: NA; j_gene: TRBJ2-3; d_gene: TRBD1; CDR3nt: TGCGCCAGCAGCTTGGACGGTGGGACAGTAGATACGCAGTATTTT; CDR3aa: CASSLDGGTVDTQYF
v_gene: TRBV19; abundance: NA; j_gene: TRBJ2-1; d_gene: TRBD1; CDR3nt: TGTGCCAGTAGTAGCCGGGACAGGGGTACGAGGACCTACAATGAGCAGTTCTTC; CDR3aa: CASSSRDRGTRTYNEQFF
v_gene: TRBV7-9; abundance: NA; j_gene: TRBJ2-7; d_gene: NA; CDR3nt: TGTGCCAGCAGCTTAGACCAGGGGAGCTCCTACGAGCAGTACTTC; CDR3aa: CASSLDQGSSYEQYF
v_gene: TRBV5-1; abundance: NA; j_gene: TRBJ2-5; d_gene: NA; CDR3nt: TGCGCCAGCAGCTTGGAAACGGGGGGCCGAAAAGAGACCCAGTACTTC; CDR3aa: CASSLETGGRKETQYF
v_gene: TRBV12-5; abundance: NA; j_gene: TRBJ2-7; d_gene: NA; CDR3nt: TGTGCTAGTGGTTTAGGGACAAGCTCCTACGAGCAGTACTTC; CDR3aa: CASGLGTSSYEQYF
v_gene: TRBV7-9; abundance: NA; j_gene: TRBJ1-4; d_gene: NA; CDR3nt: TGTGCCAGCAGCCAAGACACCGTTGCAACTAATGAAAAACTGTTTTTT; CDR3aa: CASSQDTVATNEKLFF
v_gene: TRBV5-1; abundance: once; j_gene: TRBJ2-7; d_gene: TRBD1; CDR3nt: TGCGCCAGCAGCGAAACCGGGACAGGGGTCTACGAGCAGTACTTC; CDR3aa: CASSETGTGVYEQYF
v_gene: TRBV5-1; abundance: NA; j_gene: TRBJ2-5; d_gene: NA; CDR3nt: TGCGCCAGCAGCGGCCAGATCCAAGAGACCCAGTACTTC; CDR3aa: CASSGQIQETQYF
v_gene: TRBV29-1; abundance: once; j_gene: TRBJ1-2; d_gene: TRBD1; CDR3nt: TGCAGCGTTGCCTTCAGACAGGGAGACTATGGCTACACCTTC; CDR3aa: CSVAFRQGDYGYTF
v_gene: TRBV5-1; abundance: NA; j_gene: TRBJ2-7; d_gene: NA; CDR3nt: TGCGCCAGCAGCTTGGAGGGGTACGAGCAGTACTTC; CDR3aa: CASSLEGYEQYF
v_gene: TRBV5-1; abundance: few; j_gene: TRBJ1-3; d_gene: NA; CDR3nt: TGCGCCAGCAGCTTGGGGACAGATGGAAACACCATATATTTT; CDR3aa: CASSLGTDGNTIYF
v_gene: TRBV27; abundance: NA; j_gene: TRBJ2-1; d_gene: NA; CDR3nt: TGTGCCAGCAGTTTCGCCGGACTTCCCAACAATGAGCAGTTCTTC; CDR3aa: CASSFAGLPNNEQFF
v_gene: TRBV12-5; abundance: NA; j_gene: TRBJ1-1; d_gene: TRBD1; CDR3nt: TGTGCTAGTGGTTTGGTACTGGCAGGGGGCGGGACTGAAGCTTTCTTT; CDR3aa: CASGLVLAGGGTEAFF
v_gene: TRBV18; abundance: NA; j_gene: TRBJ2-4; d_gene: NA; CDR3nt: TGTGCCAGCTCACAGACTGGGGGGAGTGTCATTCAGTACTTC; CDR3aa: CASSQTGGSVIQYF
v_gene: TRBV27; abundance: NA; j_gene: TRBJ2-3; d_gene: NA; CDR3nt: TGTGCCAGCAGTTTAGGAGGATACTTCACAGATACGCAGTATTTT; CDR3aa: CASSLGGYFTDTQYF
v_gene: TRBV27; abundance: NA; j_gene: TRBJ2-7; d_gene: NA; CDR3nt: TGTGCCAGCAGTCAGGGCTACGAGCAGTACTTC; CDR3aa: CASSQGYEQYF
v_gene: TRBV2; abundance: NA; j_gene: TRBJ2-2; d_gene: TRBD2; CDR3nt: TGTGCCAGCAGTGTACTAGCGGGAGATACCGGGGAGCTGTTTTTT; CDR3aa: CASSVLAGDTGELFF
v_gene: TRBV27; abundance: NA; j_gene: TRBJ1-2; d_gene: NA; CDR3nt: TGTGCCAGCAGGCCAGATAACATCAACTATGGCTACACCTTC; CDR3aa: CASRPDNINYGYTF
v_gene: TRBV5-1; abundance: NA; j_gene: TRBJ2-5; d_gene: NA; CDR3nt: TGCGCCAGCAGCCAAGGACAGGCGGGGGAGACCCAGTACTTC; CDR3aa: CASSQGQAGETQYF
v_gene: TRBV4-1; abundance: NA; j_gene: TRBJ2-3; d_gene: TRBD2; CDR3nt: TGCGCCAGCAGCCCTGGACTAGCGGGTGGAGATACGCAGTATTTT; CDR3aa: CASSPGLAGGDTQYF
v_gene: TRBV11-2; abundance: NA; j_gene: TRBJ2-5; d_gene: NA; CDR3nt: TGTGCCAGCAGCTTAGAAAGAAGCTTCGAGACCCAGTACTTC; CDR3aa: CASSLERSFETQYF
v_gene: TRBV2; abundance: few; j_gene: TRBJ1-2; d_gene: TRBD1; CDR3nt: TGTGCCAGCAGGGCCCGACAGGGGATCTATGGCTACACCTTC; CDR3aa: CASRARQGIYGYTF
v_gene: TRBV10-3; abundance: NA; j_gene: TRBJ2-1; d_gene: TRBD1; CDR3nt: TGTGCCATCAGAGACCCCATCCGGGACAGGGATTACAATGAGCAGTTCTTC; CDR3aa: CAIRDPIRDRDYNEQFF
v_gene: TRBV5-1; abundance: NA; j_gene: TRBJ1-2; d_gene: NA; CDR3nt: TGCGCCAGCAGCTTGACGCAGGGGATGTATGGCTACACCTTC; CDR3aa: CASSLTQGMYGYTF
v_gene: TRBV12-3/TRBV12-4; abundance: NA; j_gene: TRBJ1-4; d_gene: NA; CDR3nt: TGTGCCAGCACCCTGAGAGGGAAGAAACTGTTTTTT; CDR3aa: CASTLRGKKLFF
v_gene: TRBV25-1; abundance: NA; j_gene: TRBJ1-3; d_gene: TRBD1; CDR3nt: TGTGCCAGCAGTGGCGATCGGGACAGGCGAAACACCATATATTTT; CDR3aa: CASSGDRDRRNTIYF
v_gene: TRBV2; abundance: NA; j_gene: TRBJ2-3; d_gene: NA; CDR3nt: TGTGCCAGCAGTCAGGACAGAGGGGATACGCAGTATTTT; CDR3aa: CASSQDRGDTQYF
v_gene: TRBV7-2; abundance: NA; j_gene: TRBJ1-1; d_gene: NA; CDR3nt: TGTGCCAGCAGCTTAGGGCTGGGGAGGTACGAGGTTTTCTTT; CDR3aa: CASSLGLGRYEVFF
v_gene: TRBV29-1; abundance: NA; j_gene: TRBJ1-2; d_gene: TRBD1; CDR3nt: TGCAGCGCCCGACAGGGACCAAACTATGGCTACACCTTC; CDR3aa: CSARQGPNYGYTF
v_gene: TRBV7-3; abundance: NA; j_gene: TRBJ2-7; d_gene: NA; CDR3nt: TGTGCCAGCAGCCCCAGGCTAAACAGGGTTTCCTACGAGCAGTACTTC; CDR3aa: CASSPRLNRVSYEQYF
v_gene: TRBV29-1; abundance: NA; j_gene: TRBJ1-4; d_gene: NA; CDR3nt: TGCAGCTGCTCGAGGGGGTATAATGAAAAACTGTTTTTT; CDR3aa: CSCSRGYNEKLFF
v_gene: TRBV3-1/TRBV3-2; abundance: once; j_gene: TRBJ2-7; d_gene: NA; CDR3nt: TGTGCCAGCAGCCAAGATTGGCAGGTCCCCTACGAGCAGTACTTC; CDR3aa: CASSQDWQVPYEQYF
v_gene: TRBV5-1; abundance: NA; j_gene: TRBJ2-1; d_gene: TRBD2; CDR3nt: TGCGCCAGCACCCGTACAGAACTAGCGGGGGGGCCCGGTGAGCAGTTCTTC; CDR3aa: CASTRTELAGGPGEQFF
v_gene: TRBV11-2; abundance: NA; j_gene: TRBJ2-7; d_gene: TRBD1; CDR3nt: TGTGCCAGCAGCTTGGGGACAGGGCCCTACGAGCAGTACTTC; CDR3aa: CASSLGTGPYEQYF
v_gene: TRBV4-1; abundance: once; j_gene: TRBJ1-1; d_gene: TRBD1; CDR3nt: TGCGCCAGCAGCCACCCCCTTCCCCTCGACAGGGTGCGAACTGAAGCTTTCTTT; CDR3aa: CASSHPLPLDRVRTEAFF
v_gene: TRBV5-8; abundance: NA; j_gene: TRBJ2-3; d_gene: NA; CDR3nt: TGTGCCAGCAGCTTGGAAGGCGGTGGCACAGATACGCAGTATTTT; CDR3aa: CASSLEGGGTDTQYF
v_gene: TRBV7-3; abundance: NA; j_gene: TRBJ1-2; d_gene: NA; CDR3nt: TGTGCCAGCAGCCCTGCACAGGGTGCAGTCACCTTC; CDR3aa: CASSPAQGAVTF
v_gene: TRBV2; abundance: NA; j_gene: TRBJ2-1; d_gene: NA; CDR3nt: TGTGCCAGCAAGAAGTCCGTGAGCTCCTACAATGAGCAGTTCTTC; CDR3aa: CASKKSVSSYNEQFF
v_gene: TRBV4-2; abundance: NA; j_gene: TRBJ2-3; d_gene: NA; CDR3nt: TGTGCCAGCAGCCAAGGAATGAGGACAGATACGCAGTATTTT; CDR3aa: CASSQGMRTDTQYF
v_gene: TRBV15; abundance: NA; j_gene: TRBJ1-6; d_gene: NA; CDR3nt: TGTGCCACCAGCAGAGGAGTCAGGGGAAGTTCACCCCTCCACTTT; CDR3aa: CATSRGVRGSSPLHF
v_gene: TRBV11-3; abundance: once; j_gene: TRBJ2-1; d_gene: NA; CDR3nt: TGTGCCAGCAGCTTAGATCTGCTACAGGGTAACTACAATGAGCAGTTCTTC; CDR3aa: CASSLDLLQGNYNEQFF
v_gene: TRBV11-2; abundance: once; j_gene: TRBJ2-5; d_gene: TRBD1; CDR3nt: TGTGCCAGCAGCTTAGCAGGGGGCCGGGGAGAGACCCAGTACTTC; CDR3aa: CASSLAGGRGETQYF
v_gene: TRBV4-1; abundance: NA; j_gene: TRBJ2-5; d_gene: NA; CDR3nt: TGCGCCAGCAGCCAATGGAGGGGAGAGACCCAGTACTTC; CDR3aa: CASSQWRGETQYF
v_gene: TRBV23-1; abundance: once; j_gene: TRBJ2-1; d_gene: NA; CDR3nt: TGCGCCAGCAGCCAACTAGTTTACAATGAGCAGTTCTTC; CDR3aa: CASSQLVYNEQFF
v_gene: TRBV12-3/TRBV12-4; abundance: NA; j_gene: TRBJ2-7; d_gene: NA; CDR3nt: TGTGCCAGCAGTCCCACTTTTCACGAGCAGTACTTC; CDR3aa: CASSPTFHEQYF